The 5 T cell receptor beta chains below all came from one sample that was sequenced in a study of T-cell reconstitution after alpha-beta-depleted transplantation in children. During its preparation, the TCRbeta library received unique molecular identifiers. TCRdb reanalysed the PCR reads using MiXCR and keeps one entry per CDR3 protein. The table includes just over 200,000 distinct CDR3 sequences, roughly 9.1% detected once. The source material was PBMCs, mostly from graft donor cells, sampled 360 days after TCRalphabeta/CD19-depleted stem cell transplant. These receptor sequences come from a male patient between 2 and 10 years old who had a stem cell transplant for acute myeloid leukemia, so the T cells may come from the graft donor.

The chain has TRBV5-6 and TRBJ2-1; TRBD2 matches 12 bases. Germline loops: CDR1 SGHDT, CDR2 YYEEEE. Trimming took 5 bases from V and 9 from J; bases not matched to a gene: 6. CDR3 length equals 14 residues. CDR3 nucleotide sequence: TGTGCCAGCAGTGGAGGACTAGCGGGAACTGAGCAGTTCTTC. Amino acids: CASSGGLAGTEQFF.

The chain uses TRBV20-1 and TRBJ1-1, with a tentative D call TRBD1 (6 bases). CDR1 is DFQATT, CDR2 SNEGSKA, per germline (reference sequence). Trimming stripped 1 base from V and 5 bases from J, with 14 bases between. This CDR3 has 14 amino acids. In nucleotides, the CDR3 is TGCAGTGCTAGAGGGGTACAGGGTCGGACTGAAGCTTTCTTT. Amino acid sequence: CSARGVQGRTEAFF.

This clonotype was recorded a few times. The rearrangement joins TRBV20-1 to TRBJ2-7; maybe TRBD2 (6 bases). V was clipped by 4 bases and J by 4 bases, with 20 bases between them. The CDR3 spans 15 residues. Germline V gives CDR1 DFQATT, CDR2 SNEGSKA (reference sequence). The DNA of the CDR3 is TGCAGTGCTACCCCCCCGACGGGGGAGTCGTACGAGCAGTACTTC. This codes for CSATPPTGESYEQYF.

This clonotype was picked up many times. The chain carries TRBV12-3 or TRBV12-4 and TRBJ1-2; 7 positions match TRBD1. V gave up 4 bases and J gave up 2 bases; unmatched junction bases: 1. This CDR3 region has 13 residues. Here the CDR3 reads CASSSGQNYGYTF. The CDR3 DNA follows: TGTGCCAGCAGTTCGGGACAGAACTATGGCTACACCTTC.

This clonotype has just a few counts. This chain joins TRBV6-2 or TRBV6-3 and TRBJ2-1; a possible D gene is TRBD1 (6 bases). CDR1 is MNHEY, CDR2 SVGEGT, per germline. V lost 7 bases and J lost 0, with 22 bases in between. The CDR3 sequence is 18 residues long. Here the CDR3 reads CASTVSGQRPYSYNEQFF. CDR3 in DNA: TGTGCCAGCACCGTCTCCGGACAGCGCCCTTACTCCTACAATGAGCAGTTCTTC.